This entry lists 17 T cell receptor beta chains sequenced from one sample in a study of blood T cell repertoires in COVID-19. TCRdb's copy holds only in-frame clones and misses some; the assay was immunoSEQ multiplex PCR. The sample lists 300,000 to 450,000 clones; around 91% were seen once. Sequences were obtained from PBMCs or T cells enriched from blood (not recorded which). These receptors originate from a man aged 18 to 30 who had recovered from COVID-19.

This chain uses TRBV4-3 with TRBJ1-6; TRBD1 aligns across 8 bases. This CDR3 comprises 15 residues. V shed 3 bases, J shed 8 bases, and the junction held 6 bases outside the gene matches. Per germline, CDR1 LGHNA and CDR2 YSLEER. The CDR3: CASSQDRVSDSPLHF. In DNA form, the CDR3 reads TGCGCCAGCAGCCAGGACAGGGTGTCTGATTCACCCCTCCACTTT.

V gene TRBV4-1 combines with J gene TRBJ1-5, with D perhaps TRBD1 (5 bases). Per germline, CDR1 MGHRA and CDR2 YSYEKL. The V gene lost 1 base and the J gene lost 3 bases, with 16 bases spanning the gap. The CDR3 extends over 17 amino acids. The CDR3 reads CASSQVVTATANQPQHF. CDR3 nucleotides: TGCGCCAGCAGCCAAGTGGTTACGGCGACAGCCAATCAGCCCCAGCATTTT.

The CDR3 reads CASSLASGEAFF. The CDR3 coding sequence is TGTGCCAGCAGCTTGGCCTCAGGGGAAGCTTTCTTT. The V and J genes are TRBV5-6 and TRBJ1-1, with D possibly being TRBD1 (5 bases). CDR3 length equals 12 residues. Trimming shortened V by 0 bases and J by 8 bases, and 8 bases separated the two germline ends. In germline, CDR1 is SGHDT, CDR2 YYEEEE.

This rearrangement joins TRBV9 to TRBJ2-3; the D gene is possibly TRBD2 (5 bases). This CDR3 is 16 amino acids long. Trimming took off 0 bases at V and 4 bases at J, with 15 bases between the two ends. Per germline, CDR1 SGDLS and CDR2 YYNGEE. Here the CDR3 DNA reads TGTGCCAGCAGCGTAGGTCGTGAGGGCCAGGCAGATACGCAGTATTTT. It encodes CASSVGREGQADTQYF.

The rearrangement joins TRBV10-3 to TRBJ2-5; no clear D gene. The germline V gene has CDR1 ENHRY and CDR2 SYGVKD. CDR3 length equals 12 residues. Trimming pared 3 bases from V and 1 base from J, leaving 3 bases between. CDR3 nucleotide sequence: TGTGCCATCAGTGACGGCCAAGAGACCCAGTACTTC. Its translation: CAISDGQETQYF.

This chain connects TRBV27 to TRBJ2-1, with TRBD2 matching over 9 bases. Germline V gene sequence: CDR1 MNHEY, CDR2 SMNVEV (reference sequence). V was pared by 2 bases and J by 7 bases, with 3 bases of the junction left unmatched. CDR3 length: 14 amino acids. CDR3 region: CASSLTGLANEQFF. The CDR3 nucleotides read TGTGCCAGCAGTTTAACGGGACTAGCAAATGAGCAGTTCTTC.

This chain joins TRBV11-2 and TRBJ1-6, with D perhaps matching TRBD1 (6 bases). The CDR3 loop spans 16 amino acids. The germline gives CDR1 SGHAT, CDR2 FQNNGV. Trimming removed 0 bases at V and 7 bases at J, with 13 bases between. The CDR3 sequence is CASSLEGATGNSPLHF. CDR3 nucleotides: TGTGCCAGCAGCTTAGAGGGGGCGACGGGGAATTCACCCCTCCACTTT.

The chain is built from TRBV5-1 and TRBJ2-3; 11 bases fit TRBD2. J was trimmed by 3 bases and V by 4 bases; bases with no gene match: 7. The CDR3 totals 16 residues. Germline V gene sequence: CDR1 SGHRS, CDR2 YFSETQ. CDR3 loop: CASSPGGTSGTDTQYF. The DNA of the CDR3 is TGCGCCAGCAGCCCGGGGGGGACTAGCGGAACAGATACGCAGTATTTT.

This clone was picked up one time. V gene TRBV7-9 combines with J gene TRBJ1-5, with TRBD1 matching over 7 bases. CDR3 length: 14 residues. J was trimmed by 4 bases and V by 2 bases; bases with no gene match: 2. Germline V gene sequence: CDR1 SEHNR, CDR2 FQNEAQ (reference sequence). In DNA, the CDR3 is TGTGCCAGCAGCTTACTGGGACAGAATCAGCCCCAGCATTTT. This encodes CASSLLGQNQPQHF.

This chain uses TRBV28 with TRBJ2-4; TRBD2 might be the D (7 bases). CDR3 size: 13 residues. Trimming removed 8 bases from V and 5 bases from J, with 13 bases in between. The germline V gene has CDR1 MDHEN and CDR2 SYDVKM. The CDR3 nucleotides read TGTGCCAGCTCGGTCGGGGGGCAAAACATTCAGTACTTC. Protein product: CASSVGGQNIQYF.

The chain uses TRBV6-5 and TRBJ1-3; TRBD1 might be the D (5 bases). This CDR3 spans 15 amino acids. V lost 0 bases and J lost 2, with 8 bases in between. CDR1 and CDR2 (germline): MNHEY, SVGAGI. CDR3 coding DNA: TGTGCCAGCAGTTACTCGGCGGGGGCTGGAAACACCATATATTTT. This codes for CASSYSAGAGNTIYF.

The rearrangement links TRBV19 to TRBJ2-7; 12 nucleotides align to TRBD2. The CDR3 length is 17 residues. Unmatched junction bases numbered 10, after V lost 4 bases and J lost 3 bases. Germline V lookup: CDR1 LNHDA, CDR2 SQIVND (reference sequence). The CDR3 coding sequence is TGTGCCAGTAGTACATTATCTAGCGGGAGGGGCGGCTACGAGCAGTACTTC. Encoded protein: CASSTLSSGRGGYEQYF.

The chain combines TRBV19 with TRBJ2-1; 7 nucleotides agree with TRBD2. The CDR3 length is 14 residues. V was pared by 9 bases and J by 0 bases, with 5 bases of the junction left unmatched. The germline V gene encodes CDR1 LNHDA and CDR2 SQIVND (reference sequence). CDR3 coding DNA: TGTGCCAGCACAGCGGGACCCTCCTACAATGAGCAGTTCTTC. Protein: CASTAGPSYNEQFF.

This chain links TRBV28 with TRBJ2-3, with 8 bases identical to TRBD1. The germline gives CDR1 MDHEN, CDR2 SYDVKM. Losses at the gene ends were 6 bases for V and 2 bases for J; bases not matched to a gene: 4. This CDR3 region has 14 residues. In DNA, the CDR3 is TGTGCCAGCAGCCCGACAGGGGCCACAGATACGCAGTATTTT. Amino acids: CASSPTGATDTQYF.

CDR3 in DNA: TGTGCCAGTAGTATATCGGCGGGAGTGCCCTACGAGCAGTACTTC. Translated: CASSISAGVPYEQYF. This chain joins TRBV19 and TRBJ2-7, with 7 bases aligning to TRBD2. CDR3 length: 15 residues. CDR1 and CDR2 from the germline V gene are LNHDA and SQIVND (reference sequence). V was pared by 2 bases and J by 2 bases, with 6 bases of the junction left unmatched.

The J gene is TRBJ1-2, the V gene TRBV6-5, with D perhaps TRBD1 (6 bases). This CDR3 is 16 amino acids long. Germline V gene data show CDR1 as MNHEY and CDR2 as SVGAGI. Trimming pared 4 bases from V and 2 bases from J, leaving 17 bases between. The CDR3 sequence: CASSSPAQGRNYGYTF. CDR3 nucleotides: TGTGCCAGCAGTTCCCCTGCACAGGGCCGAAACTATGGCTACACCTTC.

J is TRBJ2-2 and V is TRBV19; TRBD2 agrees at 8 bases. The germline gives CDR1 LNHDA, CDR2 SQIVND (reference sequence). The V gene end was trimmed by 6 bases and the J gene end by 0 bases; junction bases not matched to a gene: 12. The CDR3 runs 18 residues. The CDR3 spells CASSPDRGGDSNTGELFF. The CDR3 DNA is TGTGCCAGTAGCCCCGACCGGGGGGGGGATTCGAACACCGGGGAGCTGTTTTTT.